The rows below give T cell receptor beta chains drawn from one sample of a study of blood T cell repertoires in COVID-19. Here immunoSEQ multiplex PCR was the method, and the copy in TCRdb shows in-frame clones only, minus some. The table shows around 100,000 clones, with 74% occurring only once. Sample: peripheral blood. The receptors were sampled from a man in his 70s with COVID-19, enrolled during active disease. Both conserved end residues are part of each CDR3. The D gene is left open where the match is weak. Some rows have no size entry. The others give once, few or many, or a class for an expanded clone.

CDR3	DNA	size	D	V	J
CSVGRERSQYF	TGCAGCGTTGGGCGGGAGAGGTCCCAGTACTTC	-	TRBD2	TRBV29-1	TRBJ2-5
CATRLPSGNTIYF	TGTGCCACCCGACTCCCCTCTGGAAACACCATATATTTT	-	-	TRBV28	TRBJ1-3
CATSRVSDTQYF	TGTGCCACCAGCAGAGTATCAGATACGCAGTATTTT	-	-	TRBV15	TRBJ2-3
CASSQTGGWTEAFF	TGTGCCAGCAGCCAGACAGGGGGCTGGACTGAAGCTTTCTTT	-	TRBD1	TRBV3-1/TRBV3-2	TRBJ1-1
CATSRDYRADNEQFF	TGTGCCACCAGCAGAGATTATCGTGCGGACAATGAGCAGTTCTTC	few	-	TRBV15	TRBJ2-1
CASSLQQGPYEQYF	TGTGCCAGCAGCTTACAACAGGGCCCCTACGAGCAGTACTTC	-	-	TRBV11-2	TRBJ2-7
CASQGGGASAGNTIYF	TGTGCCAGCCAAGGCGGGGGGGCTTCGGCTGGAAACACCATATATTTT	-	-	TRBV28	TRBJ1-3
CASSLAGPYGYTF	TGTGCCAGCAGTTTGGCAGGTCCCTATGGCTACACCTTC	-	-	TRBV12-3/TRBV12-4	TRBJ1-2
CATSPTGPNEKLFF	TGTGCCACCTCCCCGACAGGGCCTAATGAAAAACTGTTTTTT	-	TRBD1	TRBV28	TRBJ1-4
CASSVPQDSGNTIYF	TGTGCCAGCTCAGTTCCTCAGGACTCTGGAAACACCATATATTTT	-	-	TRBV18	TRBJ1-3
CATSKQGLGTEAFF	TGTGCCACCAGCAAACAGGGGTTGGGCACTGAAGCTTTCTTT	-	TRBD1	TRBV15	TRBJ1-1
CASLLSRSSSYEQYF	TGTGCCAGCCTACTATCACGGTCTAGCTCCTACGAGCAGTACTTC	-	-	TRBV28	TRBJ2-7